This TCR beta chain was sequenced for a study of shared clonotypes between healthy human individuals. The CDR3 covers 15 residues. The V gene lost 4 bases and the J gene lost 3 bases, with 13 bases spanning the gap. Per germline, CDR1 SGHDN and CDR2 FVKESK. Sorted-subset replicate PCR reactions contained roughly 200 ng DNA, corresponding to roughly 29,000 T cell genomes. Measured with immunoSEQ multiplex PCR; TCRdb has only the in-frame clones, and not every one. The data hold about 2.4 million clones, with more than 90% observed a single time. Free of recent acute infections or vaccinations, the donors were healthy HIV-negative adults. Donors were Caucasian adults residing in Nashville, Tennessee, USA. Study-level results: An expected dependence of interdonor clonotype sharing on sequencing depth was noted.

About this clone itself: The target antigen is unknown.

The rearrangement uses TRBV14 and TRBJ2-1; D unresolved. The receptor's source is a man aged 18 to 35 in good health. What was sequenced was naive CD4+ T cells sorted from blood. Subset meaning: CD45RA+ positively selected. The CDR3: CASSPTNQLYNEQFF. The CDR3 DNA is TGTGCCAGCAGCCCAACTAACCAACTCTACAATGAGCAGTTCTTC.